Here is one T cell receptor beta chain with its context. As yet, its antigen is unknown. The sequencing template was cDNA reverse transcribed from extracted RNA. The repertoire was sequenced with immunoSEQ multiplex PCR; TCRdb's copy has only in-frame clones and lacks some. The sample comprises fewer than 150,000 clones, about four fifths of which are singletons, and approximately 25% rests with the top ten. These data originate in a study of CD8+ T cells in alopecia areata. Whole-study findings and limits: Scalp and blood samples kept many expanded lesional clones throughout tofacitinib. Lesional tissue from the scalp (especially in alopecia totalis/universalis) showed higher clonality than normal scalp.

The treatment here: oral pan-JAK inhibitor, 5-10 mg twice daily. Sorted populations comprised CD4+ and CD8+ T cells obtained from PBMCs. The V gene lost 2 bases and the J gene lost 6 bases, with 12 bases spanning the gap. This CDR3 is 14 amino acids long. Germline assignment: CDR1 MGHRA and CDR2 YSYEKL. The genes are TRBV4-1 and TRBJ2-3, with D uncertain. The source of this sequence is a human donor with alopecia areata. Source: CD8+ T cells sorted from blood, taken at week 4, from a patient treated with tofacitinib. The CDR3 bases are TGCGCCAGCAGCCAAACGCTAGTATCGGATACGCAGTATTTT. Its translation: CASSQTLVSDTQYF.